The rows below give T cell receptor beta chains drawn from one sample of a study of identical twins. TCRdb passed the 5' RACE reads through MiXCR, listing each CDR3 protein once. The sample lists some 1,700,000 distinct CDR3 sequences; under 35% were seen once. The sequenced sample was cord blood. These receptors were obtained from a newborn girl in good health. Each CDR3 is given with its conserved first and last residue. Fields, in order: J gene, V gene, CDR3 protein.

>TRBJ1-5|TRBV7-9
CASNPRGGQPQHF
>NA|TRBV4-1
CASSLRSGGAIKNIQYF
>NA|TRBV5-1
CASSILQGSSGKNIQYF
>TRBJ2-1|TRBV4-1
CASTARGLAGDSYNEQFF
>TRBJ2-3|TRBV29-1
CSVGPRGGADTQYF
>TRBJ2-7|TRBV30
CAWSVIVGEQYF
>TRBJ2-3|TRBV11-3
CASSRDASGSTQYF
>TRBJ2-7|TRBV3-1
CASSQDWAGRDEQYF
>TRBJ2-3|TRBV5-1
CASSFASLSTDTQYF
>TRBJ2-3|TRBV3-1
CASSQFGASGRSDTQYF